This T cell receptor beta chain was found in a study of blood T cell repertoires in COVID-19. For the study at large: Samples representing acute and convalescent COVID-19 were sourced from the United States, Italy and Spain. T cells, B-cell-depleted T cells, or PBMCs supplied cDNA or gDNA.

Trimming removed 6 bases from V and 4 bases from J, with 12 bases in between. The CDR3 has 13 amino acids. In the source study's methods: Amplification from reference gene primers served as the basis for estimated nucleated cell counts. TCRdb keeps only in-frame clones here, not all; method: immunoSEQ multiplex PCR. Clone size and V and J calls were adopted from that table, with D and trimming inferred from the DNA. The repertoire holds 150,000 to 200,000 clones, with roughly 87% as singletons. This rearrangement joins TRBV12-3 or TRBV12-4 to TRBJ1-2; TRBD1 might be the D (6 bases). The sample was peripheral blood. The sequence came from a woman aged 45-65 years with acute or convalescent COVID-19. The CDR3 DNA is TGTGCCAGCAGCCCACAGGGAACCTATGGCTACACCTTC. Protein product: CASSPQGTYGYTF.